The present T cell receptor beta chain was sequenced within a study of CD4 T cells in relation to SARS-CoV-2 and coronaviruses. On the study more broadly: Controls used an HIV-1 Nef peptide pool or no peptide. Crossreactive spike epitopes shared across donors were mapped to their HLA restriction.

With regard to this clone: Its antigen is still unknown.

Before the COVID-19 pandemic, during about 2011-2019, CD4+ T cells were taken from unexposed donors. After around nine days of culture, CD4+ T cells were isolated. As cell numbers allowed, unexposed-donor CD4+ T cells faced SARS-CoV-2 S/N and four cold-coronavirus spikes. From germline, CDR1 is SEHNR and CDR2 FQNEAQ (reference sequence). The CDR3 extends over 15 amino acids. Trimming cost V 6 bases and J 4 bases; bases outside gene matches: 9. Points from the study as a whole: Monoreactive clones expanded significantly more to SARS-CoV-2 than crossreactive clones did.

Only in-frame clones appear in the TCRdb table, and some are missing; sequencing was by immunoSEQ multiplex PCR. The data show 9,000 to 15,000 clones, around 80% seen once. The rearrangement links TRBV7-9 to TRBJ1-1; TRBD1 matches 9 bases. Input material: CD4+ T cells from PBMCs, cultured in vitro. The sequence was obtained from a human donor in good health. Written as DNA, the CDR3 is TGTGCCAGCAGTCCTACAGGGGGCGAGTTCACTGAAGCTTTCTTT. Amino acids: CASSPTGGEFTEAFF.